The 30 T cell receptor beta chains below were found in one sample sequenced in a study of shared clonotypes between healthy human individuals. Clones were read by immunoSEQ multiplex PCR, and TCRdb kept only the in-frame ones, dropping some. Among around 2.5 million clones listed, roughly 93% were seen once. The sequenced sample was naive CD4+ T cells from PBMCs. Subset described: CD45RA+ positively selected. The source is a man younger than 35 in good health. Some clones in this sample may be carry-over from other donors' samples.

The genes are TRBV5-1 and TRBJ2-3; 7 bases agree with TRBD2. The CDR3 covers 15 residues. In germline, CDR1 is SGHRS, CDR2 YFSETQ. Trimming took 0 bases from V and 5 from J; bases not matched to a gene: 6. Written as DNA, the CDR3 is TGCGCCAGCAGCTTGGCTGGGGGAGGGGTAGATACGCAGTATTTT. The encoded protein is CASSLAGGGVDTQYF.

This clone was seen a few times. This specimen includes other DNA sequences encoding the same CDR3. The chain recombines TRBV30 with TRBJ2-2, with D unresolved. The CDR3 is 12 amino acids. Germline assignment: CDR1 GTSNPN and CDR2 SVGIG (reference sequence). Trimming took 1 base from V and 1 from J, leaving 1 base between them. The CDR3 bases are TGTGCCTGGAGTGAGAACACCGGGGAGCTGTTTTTT. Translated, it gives CAWSENTGELFF.

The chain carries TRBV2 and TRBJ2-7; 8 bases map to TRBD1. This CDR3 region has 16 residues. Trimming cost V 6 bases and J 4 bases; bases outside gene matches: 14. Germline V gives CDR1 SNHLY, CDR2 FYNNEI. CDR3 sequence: CASSTGGGLDKYEQYF. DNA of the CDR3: TGTGCCAGCAGCACAGGGGGAGGTCTTGATAAGTACGAGCAGTACTTC.

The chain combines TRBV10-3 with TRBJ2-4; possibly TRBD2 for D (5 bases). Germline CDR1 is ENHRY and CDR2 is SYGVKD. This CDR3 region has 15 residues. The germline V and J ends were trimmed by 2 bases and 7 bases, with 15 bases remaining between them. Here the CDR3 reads CAISEGTRGGNIQYF. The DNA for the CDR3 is TGTGCCATCAGTGAGGGTACTAGAGGTGGGAACATTCAGTACTTC.

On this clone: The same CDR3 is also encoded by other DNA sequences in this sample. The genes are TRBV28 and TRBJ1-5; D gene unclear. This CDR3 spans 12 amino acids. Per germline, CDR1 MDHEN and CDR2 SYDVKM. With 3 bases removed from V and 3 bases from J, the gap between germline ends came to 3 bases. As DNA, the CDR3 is TGTGCCAGCAGTTTGACCAATCAGCCCCAGCATTTT. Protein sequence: CASSLTNQPQHF.

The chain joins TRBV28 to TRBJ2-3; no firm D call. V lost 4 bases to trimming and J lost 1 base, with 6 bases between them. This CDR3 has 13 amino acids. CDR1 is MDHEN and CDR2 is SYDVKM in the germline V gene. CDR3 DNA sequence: TGTGCCAGCAGTTCTTGGCGCACAGATACGCAGTATTTT. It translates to CASSSWRTDTQYF.

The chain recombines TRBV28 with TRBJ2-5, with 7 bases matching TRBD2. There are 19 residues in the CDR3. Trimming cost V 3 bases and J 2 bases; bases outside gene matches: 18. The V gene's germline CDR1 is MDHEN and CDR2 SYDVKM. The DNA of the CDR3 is TGTGCCAGCAGTTTGTCTCTTGGGGGAGGGCCTTACGTTCAAGAGACCCAGTACTTC. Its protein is CASSLSLGGGPYVQETQYF.

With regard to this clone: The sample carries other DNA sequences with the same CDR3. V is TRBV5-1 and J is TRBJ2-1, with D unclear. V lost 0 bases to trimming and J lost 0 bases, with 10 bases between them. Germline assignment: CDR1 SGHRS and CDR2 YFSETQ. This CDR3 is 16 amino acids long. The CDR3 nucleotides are TGCGCCAGCAGCTTGGTCCAGGCGAGCTCCTACAATGAGCAGTTCTTC. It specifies CASSLVQASSYNEQFF.

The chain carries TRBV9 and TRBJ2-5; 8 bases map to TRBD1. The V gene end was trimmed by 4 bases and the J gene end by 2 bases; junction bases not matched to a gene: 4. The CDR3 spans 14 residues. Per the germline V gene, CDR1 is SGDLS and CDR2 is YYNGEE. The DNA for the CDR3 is TGTGCCAGCAGCCGTTGGACAGGGCAAGAGACCCAGTACTTC. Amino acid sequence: CASSRWTGQETQYF.

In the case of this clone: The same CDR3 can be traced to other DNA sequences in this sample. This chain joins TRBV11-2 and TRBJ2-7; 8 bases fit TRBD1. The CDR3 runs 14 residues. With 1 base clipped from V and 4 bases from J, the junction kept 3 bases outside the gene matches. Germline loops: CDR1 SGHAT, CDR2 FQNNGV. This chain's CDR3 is CASSLGQGAYEQYF. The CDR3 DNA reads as TGTGCCAGCAGCTTAGGCCAGGGGGCTTACGAGCAGTACTTC.

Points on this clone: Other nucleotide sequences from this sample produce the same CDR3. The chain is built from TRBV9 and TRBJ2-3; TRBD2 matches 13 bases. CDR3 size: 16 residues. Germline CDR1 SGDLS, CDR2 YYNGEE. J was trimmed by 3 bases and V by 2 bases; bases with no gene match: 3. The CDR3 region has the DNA TGTGCCAGCAGCGTCGGGACTAGCGGGATGACAGATACGCAGTATTTT. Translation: CASSVGTSGMTDTQYF. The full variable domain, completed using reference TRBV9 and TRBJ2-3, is DSGVTQTPKHLITATGQRVTLRCSPRSGDLSVYWYQQSLDQGLQFLIQYYNGEERAKGNILERFSAQQFPDLHSELNLSSLELGDSALYFCASSVGTSGMTDTQYFGPGTRLTVL.

CDR3 DNA sequence: TGTGCCATCATTAGCGGGAGGGCCGTCTATGAGCAGTTCTTC. It is translated as CAIISGRAVYEQFF. J is TRBJ2-1 and V is TRBV2; TRBD2 aligns across 11 bases. The CDR3 is made up of 14 amino acids. J was trimmed by 8 bases and V by 10 bases; bases with no gene match: 10. Germline V gives CDR1 SNHLY, CDR2 FYNNEI.

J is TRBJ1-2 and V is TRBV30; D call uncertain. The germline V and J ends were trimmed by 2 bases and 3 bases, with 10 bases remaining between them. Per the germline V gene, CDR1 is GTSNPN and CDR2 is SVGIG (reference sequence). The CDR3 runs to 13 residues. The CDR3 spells CAWSLGDDYGYTF. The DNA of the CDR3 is TGTGCCTGGAGTCTGGGAGACGACTATGGCTACACCTTC.

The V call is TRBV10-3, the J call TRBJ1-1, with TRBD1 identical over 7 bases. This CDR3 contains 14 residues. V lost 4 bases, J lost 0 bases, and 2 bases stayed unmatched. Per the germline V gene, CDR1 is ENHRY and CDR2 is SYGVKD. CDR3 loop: CAISATGVNTEAFF. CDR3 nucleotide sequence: TGTGCCATCAGTGCAACAGGGGTGAACACTGAAGCTTTCTTT.

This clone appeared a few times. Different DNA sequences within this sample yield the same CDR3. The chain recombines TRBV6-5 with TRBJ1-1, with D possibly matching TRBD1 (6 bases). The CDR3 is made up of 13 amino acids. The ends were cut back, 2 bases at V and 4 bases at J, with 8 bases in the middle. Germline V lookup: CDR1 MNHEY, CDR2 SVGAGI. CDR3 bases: TGTGCCAGCAGTTACGGCAGGGGCACTGAAGCTTTCTTT. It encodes CASSYGRGTEAFF.

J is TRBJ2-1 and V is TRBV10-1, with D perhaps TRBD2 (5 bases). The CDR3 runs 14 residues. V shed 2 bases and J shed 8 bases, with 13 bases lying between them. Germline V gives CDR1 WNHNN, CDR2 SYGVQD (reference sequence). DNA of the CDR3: TGCGCCAGCAGTGAGAGACTATCCAGATATGAGCAGTTCTTC. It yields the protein CASSERLSRYEQFF.

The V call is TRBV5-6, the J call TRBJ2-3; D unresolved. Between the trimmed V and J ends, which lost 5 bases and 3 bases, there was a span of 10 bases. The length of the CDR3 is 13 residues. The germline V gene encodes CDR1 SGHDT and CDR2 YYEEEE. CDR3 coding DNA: TGTGCCAGCAGATACACGAGGACAGATACGCAGTATTTT. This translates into CASRYTRTDTQYF.

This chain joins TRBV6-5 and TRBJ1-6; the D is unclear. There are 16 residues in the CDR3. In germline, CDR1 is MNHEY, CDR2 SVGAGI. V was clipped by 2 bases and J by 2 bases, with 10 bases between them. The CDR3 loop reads CASSYDGRAYNSPLHF. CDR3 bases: TGTGCCAGCAGTTACGACGGAAGGGCCTATAATTCACCCCTCCACTTT.

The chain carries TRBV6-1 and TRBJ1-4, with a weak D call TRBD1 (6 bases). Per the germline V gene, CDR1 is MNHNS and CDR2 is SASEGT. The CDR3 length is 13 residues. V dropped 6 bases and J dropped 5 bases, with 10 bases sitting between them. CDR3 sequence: CASRQGWNEKLFF. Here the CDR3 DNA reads TGTGCCAGCAGACAGGGTTGGAATGAAAAACTGTTTTTT.

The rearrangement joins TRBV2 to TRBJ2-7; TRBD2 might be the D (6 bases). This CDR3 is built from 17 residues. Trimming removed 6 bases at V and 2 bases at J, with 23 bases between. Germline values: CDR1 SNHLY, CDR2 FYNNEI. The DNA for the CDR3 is TGTGCCAGCAGCCCCAGCCCGGGAGCGGAAGCTACCTACGAGCAGTACTTC. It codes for CASSPSPGAEATYEQYF.

CDR3 loop: CASSFRTGPRRGDSGANVLTF. The CDR3 DNA follows: TGCGCCAGCAGCTTTCGGACAGGGCCACGACGAGGGGATTCTGGGGCCAACGTCCTGACTTTC. The rearrangement links TRBV5-1 to TRBJ2-6; 8 bases are a match to TRBD1. The germline V gene encodes CDR1 SGHRS and CDR2 YFSETQ. The CDR3 sequence is 21 residues long. J gave up 1 base and V 2 bases, and 17 bases lay outside the gene matches.

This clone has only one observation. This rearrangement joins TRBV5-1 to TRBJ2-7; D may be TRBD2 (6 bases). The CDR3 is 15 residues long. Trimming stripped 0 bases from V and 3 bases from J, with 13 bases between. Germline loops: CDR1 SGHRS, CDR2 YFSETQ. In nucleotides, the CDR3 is TGCGCCAGCAGCTTGGAGGGGCGGGGTAGCTACGAGCAGTACTTC. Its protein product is CASSLEGRGSYEQYF.

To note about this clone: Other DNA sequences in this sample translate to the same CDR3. CDR3 sequence reads: CSVVGTSGIGEQFF. The CDR3 DNA is TGCAGCGTTGTGGGGACTAGTGGGATCGGTGAGCAGTTCTTC. The chain recombines TRBV29-1 with TRBJ2-1; 8 bases map to TRBD2. Unmatched junction bases numbered 11, after V lost 4 bases and J lost 9 bases. The CDR3 runs to 14 residues. The germline V gene has CDR1 SQVTM and CDR2 ANQGSEA.

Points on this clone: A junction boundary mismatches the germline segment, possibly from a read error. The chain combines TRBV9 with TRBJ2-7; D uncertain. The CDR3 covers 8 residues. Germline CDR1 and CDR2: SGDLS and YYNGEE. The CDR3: CASSPDGF. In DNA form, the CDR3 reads TGTGCCAGCAGCCCCGACGGCTTC.

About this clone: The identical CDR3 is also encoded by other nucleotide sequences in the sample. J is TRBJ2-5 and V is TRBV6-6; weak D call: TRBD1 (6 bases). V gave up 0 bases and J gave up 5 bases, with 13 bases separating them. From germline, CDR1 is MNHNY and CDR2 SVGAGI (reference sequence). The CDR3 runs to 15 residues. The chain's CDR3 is CASSYSGQGPETQYF. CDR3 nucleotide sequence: TGTGCCAGCAGTTACTCGGGTCAGGGGCCTGAGACCCAGTACTTC.

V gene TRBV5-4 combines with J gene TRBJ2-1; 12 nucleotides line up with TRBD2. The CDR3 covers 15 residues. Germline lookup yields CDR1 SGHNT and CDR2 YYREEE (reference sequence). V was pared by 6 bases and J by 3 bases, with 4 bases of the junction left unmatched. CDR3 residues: CASTETSGSYNEQFF. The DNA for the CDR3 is TGTGCCAGCACCGAGACTAGCGGGAGCTACAATGAGCAGTTCTTC.

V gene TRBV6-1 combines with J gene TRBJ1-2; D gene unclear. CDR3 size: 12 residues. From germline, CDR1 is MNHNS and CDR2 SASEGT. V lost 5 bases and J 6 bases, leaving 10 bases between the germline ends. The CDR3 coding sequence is TGTGCCAGCAGTATCCAAGAGAATGGCTACACCTTC. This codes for CASSIQENGYTF.

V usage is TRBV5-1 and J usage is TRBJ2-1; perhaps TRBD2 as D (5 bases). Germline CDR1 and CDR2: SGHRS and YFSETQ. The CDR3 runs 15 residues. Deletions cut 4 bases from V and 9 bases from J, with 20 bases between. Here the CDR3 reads CASSAGPIDGTEQFF. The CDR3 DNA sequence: TGCGCCAGCAGCGCGGGCCCAATCGACGGAACTGAGCAGTTCTTC.

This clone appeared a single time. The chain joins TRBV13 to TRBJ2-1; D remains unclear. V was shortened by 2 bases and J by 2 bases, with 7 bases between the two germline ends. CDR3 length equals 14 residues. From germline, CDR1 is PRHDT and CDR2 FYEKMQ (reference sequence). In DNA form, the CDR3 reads TGTGCCAGCAGCTTAACTATTGCCTACAATGAGCAGTTCTTC. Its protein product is CASSLTIAYNEQFF.

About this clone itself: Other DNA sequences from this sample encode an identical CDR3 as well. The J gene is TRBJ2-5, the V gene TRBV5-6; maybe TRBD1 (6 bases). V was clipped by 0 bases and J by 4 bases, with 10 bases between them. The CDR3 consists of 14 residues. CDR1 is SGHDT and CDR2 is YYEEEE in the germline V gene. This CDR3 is CASSLGARGETQYF. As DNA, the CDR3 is TGTGCCAGCAGCTTGGGGGCCAGGGGAGAGACCCAGTACTTC.